This TCR beta chain is from a study of T cell changes during pregnancy in multiple sclerosis. Using immunoSEQ multiplex PCR, the repertoire was profiled, and TCRdb retains in-frame clones only, with some absent. The sample has 35,000 to 40,000 clones; around 92% are singletons. V shed 4 bases, J shed 4 bases, and the junction held 1 base outside the gene matches. The germline gives CDR1 SGHNT, CDR2 YENEEA. This CDR3 is built from 13 residues. The chain recombines TRBV11-3 with TRBJ2-7; TRBD1 aligns across 10 bases. The source material was CD4+ T cells from peripheral blood mononuclear cells, sampled in the third trimester of pregnancy. This TCR was sampled from a female donor with multiple sclerosis, enrolled in a pregnancy study. CDR3 in DNA: TGTGCCAGCAGCTCGGGACAGGGGTACGAGCAGTACTTC. Its translation is CASSSGQGYEQYF.